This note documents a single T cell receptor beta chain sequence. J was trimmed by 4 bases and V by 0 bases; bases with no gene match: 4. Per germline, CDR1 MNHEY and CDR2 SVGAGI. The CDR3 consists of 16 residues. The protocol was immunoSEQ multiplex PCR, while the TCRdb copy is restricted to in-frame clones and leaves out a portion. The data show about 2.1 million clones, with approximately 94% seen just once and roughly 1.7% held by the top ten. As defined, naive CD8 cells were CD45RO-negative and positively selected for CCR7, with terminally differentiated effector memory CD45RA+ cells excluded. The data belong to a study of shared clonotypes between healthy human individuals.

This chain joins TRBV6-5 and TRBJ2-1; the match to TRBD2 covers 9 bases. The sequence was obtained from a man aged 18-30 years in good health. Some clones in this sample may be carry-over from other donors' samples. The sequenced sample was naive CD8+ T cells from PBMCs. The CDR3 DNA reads TGTGCCAGCAGTTACTCCGGGACTAGCACATACAATGAGCAGTTCTTC. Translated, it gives CASSYSGTSTYNEQFF.